Given below is one TCR beta chain in context. Sample-barcoded 5' priming and a J-beta primer mix drove a second PCR of about 7 to 11 cycles. Every cDNA molecule carried a tag from a template-switch adaptor bearing 12 random nucleotides. Via MiXCR, TCRdb re-called the 5' RACE reads, giving one row per CDR3 protein. The sample contains hundreds of thousands of distinct CDR3 sequences, 44% of which appear only once. The data derive from a study of blood T cells in healthy people across ages. Healthy Caucasian individuals from Russia aged about 6 to 90 were enrolled as donors. Total RNA, at least 6 micrograms per sample, was extracted from PBMCs. The CDR3 contains 12 residues. V was trimmed by 5 bases and J by 1 base, leaving 5 bases between them. The germline gives CDR1 MNHNY, CDR2 SVGAGI (reference sequence).

This receptor was taken from a man aged 60-69 years in good health. This chain links TRBV6-6 with TRBJ1-1; no clear D gene. What was sequenced was blood. Here the CDR3 DNA reads TGTGCCAGCAGTAACGAGAACACTGAAGCTTTCTTT. Translation: CASSNENTEAFF.